This entry is about one T cell receptor (beta chain). This sample stems from a study of blood T cell repertoires in COVID-19. In the study overall: The analysed material was cDNA or gDNA that came from T cells, B-cell-depleted T cells, or PBMCs.

In the source study's methods: By means of reference gene primer amplification, nucleated cell counts were estimated. Assay used: immunoSEQ multiplex PCR; TCRdb lists only in-frame clones, some missing. Clone size and V and J calls were adopted from that table, with D and trimming inferred from the DNA. The sample carries 85,000 to 100,000 clones, around 85% recorded once. This CDR3 is built from 14 residues. Germline assignment: CDR1 SGHNT and CDR2 YYREEE (reference sequence). Trimming removed 4 bases from V and 8 bases from J, with 18 bases in between. Seattle-derived patients entered the study during active infection and were followed longitudinally.

The receptor was derived from a woman aged 55-69 years with COVID-19, enrolled during active disease. Sequenced material: peripheral blood. The chain has TRBV5-4 and TRBJ1-2; D ambiguous. CDR3 amino acids: CASSRIEGQRGYTF. Written as DNA, the CDR3 is TGTGCCAGCAGCCGAATTGAGGGCCAACGGGGCTACACCTTC.